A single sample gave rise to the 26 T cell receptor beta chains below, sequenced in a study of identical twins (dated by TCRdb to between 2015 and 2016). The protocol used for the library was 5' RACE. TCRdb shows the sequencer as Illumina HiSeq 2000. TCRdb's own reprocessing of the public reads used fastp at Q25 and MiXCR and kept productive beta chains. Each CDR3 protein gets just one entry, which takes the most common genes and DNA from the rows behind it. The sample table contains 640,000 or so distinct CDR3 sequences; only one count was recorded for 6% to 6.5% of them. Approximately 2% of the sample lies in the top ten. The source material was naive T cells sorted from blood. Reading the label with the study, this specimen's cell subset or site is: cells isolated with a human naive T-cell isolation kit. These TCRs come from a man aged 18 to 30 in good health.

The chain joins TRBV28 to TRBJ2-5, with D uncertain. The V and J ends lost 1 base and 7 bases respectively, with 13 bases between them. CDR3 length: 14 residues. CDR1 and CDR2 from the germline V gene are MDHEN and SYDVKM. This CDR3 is CASSLSSELGTQYF. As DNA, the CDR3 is TGTGCCAGCAGTTTATCTTCCGAGCTTGGGACCCAGTACTTC.

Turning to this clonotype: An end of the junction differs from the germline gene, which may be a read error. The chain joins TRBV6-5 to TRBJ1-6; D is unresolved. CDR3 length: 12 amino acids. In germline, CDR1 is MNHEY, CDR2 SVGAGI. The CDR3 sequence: CAGRQFNSPLHF. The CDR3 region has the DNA TGTGCCGGGCGGCAGTTTAATTCGCCCCTCCACTTT.

The CDR3 protein is CASTLIRGRSYNEQFF. For the CDR3, the DNA is TGTGCCAGCACCCTCATTCGGGGGCGGAGTTACAATGAGCAGTTCTTC. This chain links TRBV12-3 or TRBV12-4 with TRBJ2-1; TRBD1 or TRBD2 may be the D gene (6 bases each). This CDR3 spans 16 amino acids. V was clipped by 7 bases and J by 4 bases, with 20 bases between them.

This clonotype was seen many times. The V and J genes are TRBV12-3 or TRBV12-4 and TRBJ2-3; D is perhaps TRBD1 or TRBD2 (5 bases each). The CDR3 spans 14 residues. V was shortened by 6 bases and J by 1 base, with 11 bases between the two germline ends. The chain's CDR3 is CASSRDGGTDTQYF. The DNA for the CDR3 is TGTGCCAGCAGCCGGGACGGGGGCACAGATACGCAGTATTTT.

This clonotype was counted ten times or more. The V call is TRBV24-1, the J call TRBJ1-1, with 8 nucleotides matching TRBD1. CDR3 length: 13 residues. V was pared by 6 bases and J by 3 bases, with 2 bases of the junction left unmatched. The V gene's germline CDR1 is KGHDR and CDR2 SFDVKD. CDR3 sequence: CATSRTGYTEAFF. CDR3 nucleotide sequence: TGTGCCACCAGTCGGACAGGGTACACTGAAGCTTTCTTT.

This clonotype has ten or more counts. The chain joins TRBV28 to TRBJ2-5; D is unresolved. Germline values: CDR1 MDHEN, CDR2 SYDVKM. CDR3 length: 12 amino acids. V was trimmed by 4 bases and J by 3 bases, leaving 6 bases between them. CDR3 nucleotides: TGTGCCAGCAGTTGGAATGAAGAGACCCAGTACTTC. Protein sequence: CASSWNEETQYF. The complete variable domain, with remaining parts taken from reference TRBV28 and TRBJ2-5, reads DVKVTQSSRYLVKRTGEKVFLECVQDMDHENMFWYRQDPGLGLRLIYFSYDVKMKEKGDIPEGYSVSREKKERFSLILESASTNQTSMYLCASSWNEETQYFGPGTRLLVL.

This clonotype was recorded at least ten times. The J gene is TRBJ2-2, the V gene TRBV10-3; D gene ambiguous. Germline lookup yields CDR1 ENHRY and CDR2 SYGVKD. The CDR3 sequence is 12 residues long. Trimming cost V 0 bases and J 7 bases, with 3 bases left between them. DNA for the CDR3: TGTGCCATCAGTGAGTCGAACGGGGAGCTGTTTTTT. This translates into CAISESNGELFF.

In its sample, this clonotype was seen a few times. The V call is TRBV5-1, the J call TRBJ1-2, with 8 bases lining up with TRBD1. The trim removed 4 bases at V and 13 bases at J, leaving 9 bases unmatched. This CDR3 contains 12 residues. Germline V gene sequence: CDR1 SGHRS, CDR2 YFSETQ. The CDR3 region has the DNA TGCGCCAGCAGCACGACTGGGACAGGTGGCACCTTC. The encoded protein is CASSTTGTGGTF.

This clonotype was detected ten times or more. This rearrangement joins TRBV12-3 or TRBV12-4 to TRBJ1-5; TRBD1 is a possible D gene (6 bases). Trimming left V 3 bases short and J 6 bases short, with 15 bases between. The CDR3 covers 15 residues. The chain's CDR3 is CASSFRGAVGQPQHF. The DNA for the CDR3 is TGTGCCAGCAGTTTCAGGGGCGCGGTTGGTCAGCCCCAGCATTTT.

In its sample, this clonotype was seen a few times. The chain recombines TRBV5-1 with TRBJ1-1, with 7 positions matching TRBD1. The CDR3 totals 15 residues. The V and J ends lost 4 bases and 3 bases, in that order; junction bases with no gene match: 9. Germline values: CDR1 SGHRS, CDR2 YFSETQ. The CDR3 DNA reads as TGCGCCAGCAGCCAAACGACAGGGCGGGACACTGAAGCTTTCTTT. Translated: CASSQTTGRDTEAFF.

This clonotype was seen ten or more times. This chain's CDR3 is CASSHDRRTTGELFF. The DNA of the CDR3 is TGTGCCAGCAGCCATGACAGAAGAACCACCGGGGAGCTGTTTTTT. The chain joins TRBV5-5 to TRBJ2-2, with D maybe TRBD1 (5 bases). Trimming stripped 4 bases from V and 4 bases from J, with 14 bases between. The CDR3 is made up of 15 amino acids. The germline V gene has CDR1 SGHKS and CDR2 YYEKEE (reference sequence).

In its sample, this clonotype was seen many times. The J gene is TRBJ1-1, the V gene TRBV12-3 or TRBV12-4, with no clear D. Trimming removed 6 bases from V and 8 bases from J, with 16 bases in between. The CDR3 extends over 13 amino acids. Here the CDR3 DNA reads TGTGCCAGCAGCCTTTCCCACAGTGAGGAAGCTTTCTTT. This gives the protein CASSLSHSEEAFF.

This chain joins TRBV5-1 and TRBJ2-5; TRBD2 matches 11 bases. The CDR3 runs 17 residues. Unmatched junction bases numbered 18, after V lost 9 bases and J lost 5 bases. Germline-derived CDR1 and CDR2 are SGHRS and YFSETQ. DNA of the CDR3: TGCGCCACCCGACGGGACGGGACTAGCGGAGTAGGGGAGACCCAGTACTTC. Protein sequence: CATRRDGTSGVGETQYF.

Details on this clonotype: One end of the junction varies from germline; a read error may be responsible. CDR3: CASSRRTTNEKLFF. CDR3 sequence (DNA): TGCGCCAGCAGCCGGAGGACAACGAATGAAAAACTGTTTTTT. The genes are TRBV4-3 and TRBJ1-4, with D perhaps TRBD1 (5 bases). This CDR3 region has 14 residues. Germline CDR1 is LGHNA and CDR2 is YSLEER.

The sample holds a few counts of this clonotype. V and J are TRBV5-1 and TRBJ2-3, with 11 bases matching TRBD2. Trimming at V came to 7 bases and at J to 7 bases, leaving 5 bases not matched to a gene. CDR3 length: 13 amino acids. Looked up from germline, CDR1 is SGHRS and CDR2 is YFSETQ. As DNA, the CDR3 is TGCGCCAGCGACTCTAGCGGGAGGTATACGCAGTATTTT. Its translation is CASDSSGRYTQYF.

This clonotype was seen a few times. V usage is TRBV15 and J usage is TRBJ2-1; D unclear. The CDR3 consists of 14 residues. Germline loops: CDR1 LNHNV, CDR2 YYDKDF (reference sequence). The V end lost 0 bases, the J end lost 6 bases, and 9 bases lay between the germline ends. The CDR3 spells CATSRETRVNEQFF. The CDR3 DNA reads TGTGCCACCAGCAGAGAAACAAGGGTCAATGAGCAGTTCTTC.

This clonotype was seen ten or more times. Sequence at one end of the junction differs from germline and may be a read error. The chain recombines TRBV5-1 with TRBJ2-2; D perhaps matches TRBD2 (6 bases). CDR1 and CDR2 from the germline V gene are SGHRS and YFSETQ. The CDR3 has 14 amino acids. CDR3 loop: CASSLSGDTGELFF. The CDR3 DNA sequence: TGTGCCAGCAGCCTTTCGGGGGACACCGGGGAGCTGTTTTTT.

CDR3 in DNA: TGTGCCAGTAGTCTCTCCGAGGGACAGCCCCAGCATTTT. Translating gives CASSLSEGQPQHF. This chain joins TRBV19 and TRBJ1-5, with D hard to call. The V gene lost 5 bases and the J gene lost 7 bases, with 12 bases spanning the gap. The V gene's germline CDR1 is LNHDA and CDR2 SQIVND (reference sequence). The CDR3 spans 13 residues.

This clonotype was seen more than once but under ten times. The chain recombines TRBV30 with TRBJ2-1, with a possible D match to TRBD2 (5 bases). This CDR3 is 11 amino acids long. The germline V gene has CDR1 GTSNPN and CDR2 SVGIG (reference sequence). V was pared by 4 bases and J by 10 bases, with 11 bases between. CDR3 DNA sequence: TGTGCCTGGAAGTATCGCGGGGAGCAGTTCTTC. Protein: CAWKYRGEQFF.

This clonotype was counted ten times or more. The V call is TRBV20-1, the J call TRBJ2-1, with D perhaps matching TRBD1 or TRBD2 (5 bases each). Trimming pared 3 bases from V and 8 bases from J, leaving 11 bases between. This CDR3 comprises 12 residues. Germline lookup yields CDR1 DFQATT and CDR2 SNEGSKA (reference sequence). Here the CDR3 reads CSARGRVYEQFF. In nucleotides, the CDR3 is TGCAGTGCTAGGGGGCGGGTCTATGAGCAGTTCTTC.

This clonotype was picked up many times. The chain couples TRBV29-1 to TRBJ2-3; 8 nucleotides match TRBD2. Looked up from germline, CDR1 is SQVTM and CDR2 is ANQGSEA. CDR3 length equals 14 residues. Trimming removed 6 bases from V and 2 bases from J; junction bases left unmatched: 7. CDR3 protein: CSVGLAGLTDTQYF. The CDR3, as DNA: TGCAGCGTAGGGCTAGCGGGCCTCACAGATACGCAGTATTTT.

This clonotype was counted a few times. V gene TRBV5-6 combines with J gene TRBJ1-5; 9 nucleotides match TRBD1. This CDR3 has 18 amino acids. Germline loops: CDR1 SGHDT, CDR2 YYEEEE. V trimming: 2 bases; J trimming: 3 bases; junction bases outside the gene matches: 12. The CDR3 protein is CASSFSRKDRGLNQPQHF. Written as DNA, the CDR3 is TGTGCCAGCAGCTTCTCCCGTAAGGACAGGGGTCTCAATCAGCCCCAGCATTTT.

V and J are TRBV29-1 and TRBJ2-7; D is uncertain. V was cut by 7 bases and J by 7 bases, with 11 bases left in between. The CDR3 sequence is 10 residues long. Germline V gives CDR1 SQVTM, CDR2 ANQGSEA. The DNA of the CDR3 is TGCAGCGCCTTAAAGCTGGAGCAGTACGTC. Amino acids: CSALKLEQYV.

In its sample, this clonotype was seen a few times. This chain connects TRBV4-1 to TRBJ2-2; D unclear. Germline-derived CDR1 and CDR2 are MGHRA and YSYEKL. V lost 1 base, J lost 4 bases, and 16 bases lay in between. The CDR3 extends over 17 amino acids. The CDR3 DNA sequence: TGCGCCAGCAGCCAAGTCCCCGGCCCTAGTTTCACCGGGGAGCTGTTTTTT. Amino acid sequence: CASSQVPGPSFTGELFF.

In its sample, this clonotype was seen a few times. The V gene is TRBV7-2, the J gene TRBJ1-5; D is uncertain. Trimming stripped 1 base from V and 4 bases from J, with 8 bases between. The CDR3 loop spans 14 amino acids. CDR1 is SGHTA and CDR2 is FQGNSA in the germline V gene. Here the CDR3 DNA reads TGTGCCAGCAGCTTAGGTACCCGTAATCAGCCCCAGCATTTT. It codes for CASSLGTRNQPQHF.

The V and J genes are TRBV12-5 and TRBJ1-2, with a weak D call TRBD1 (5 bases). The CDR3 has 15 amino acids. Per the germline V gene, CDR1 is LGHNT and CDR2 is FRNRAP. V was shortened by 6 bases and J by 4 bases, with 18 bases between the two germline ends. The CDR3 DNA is TGTGCTAGTGGCTCGTCCGCCGGGGCTCTCTATGGCTACACCTTC. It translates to CASGSSAGALYGYTF. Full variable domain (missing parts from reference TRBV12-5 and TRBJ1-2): DARVTQTPRHKVTEMGQEVTMRCQPILGHNTVFWYRQTMMQGLELLAYFRNRAPLDDSGMPKDRFSAEMPDATLATLKIQPSEPRDSAVYFCASGSSAGALYGYTFGSGTRLTVV.